The clone carrying this T cell receptor beta chain has ten or more counts. CDR1 and CDR2 from the germline V gene are LNHNV and YYDKDF (reference sequence). Between the trimmed V and J ends, which lost 0 bases and 7 bases, there was a span of 9 bases. The length of the CDR3 is 13 residues. The data were obtained in a study of neurological immune-mediated disorders. 5'RACE generated cDNA with 10-nucleotide random UMIs. MiXCR, run by TCRdb on the 5' RACE reads, gives a single entry per CDR3 protein. The table includes fewer than 60,000 distinct CDR3 sequences, under 13% detected once. The sample was PBMCs. The TCR sequence derives from a man aged 70-80 years with HTLV-1-associated myelopathy (HAM/TSP). The V and J genes are TRBV15 and TRBJ1-1; D perhaps matches TRBD1 (6 bases). This CDR3 reads CATSRDGGLEAFF. The CDR3 DNA reads TGTGCCACCAGCAGAGACGGGGGCCTTGAAGCTTTCTTT.